These T cell receptor beta chains were read from a single sample in a study of T-cell reconstitution after alpha-beta-depleted transplantation in children. TCRdb called the PCR reads again in MiXCR, with one record for every CDR3 protein. The sample has approximately 650,000 distinct CDR3 sequences; approximately 14% are singletons. This material consisted of PBMCs, taken before TCRalphabeta/CD19-depleted stem cell transplant. The source of these receptors is a girl aged 2-10 years with congenital amegakaryocytic thrombocytopenia, due to receive a stem cell transplant. CDR3s include the opening cysteine and the closing phenylalanine or tryptophan. Fields, in order: clone size, V gene, D gene, J gene, CDR3 DNA, CDR3 protein. The D gene is left open where the match is weak. A row's size may be missing; if present it is once, few, many or a size class.

many,TRBV24-1,-,TRBJ2-2,TGTGCCACCAGTGACTCCGGGACACCGAACACCGGGGAGCTGTTTTTT,CATSDSGTPNTGELFF
-,TRBV21-1,-,TRBJ2-7,TGTGCCAGCACCGACCAGCGGGGGAGCCCCTACGAGCAGTACTTC,CASTDQRGSPYEQYF
few,TRBV5-1,-,TRBJ2-7,TGCGCCAGCAGCGGGGGGACAGCCTACGAGCAGTACTTC,CASSGGTAYEQYF
few,TRBV12-3/TRBV12-4,-,TRBJ1-1,TGTGCCAGCAGTTTCTCCAGCTTGAACACTGAAGCTTTCTTT,CASSFSSLNTEAFF
many,TRBV27,-,TRBJ1-5,TGTGCCAGCAGTGAGGGGATGAGCGGGAAGAATCAGCCCCAGCATTTT,CASSEGMSGKNQPQHF
few,TRBV6-1,-,TRBJ1-2,TGTGCCAGCAGTCCCCCCGGCGGGTCGGGAGGCTACACCTTC,CASSPPGGSGGYTF
many,TRBV5-1,-,TRBJ1-6,TGCGCCAGCAGCCCCGGACGCCAGCCGAATTCACCCCTCCACTTT,CASSPGRQPNSPLHF
many,TRBV27,-,TRBJ2-7,TGTGCCAGCAGTCCCCTGACCGAGACCTACGAGCAGTACTTC,CASSPLTETYEQYF
many,TRBV29-1,-,TRBJ2-2,TGCAGCGTTGGGGCCCAAACGAACACCGGGGAGCTGTTTTTT,CSVGAQTNTGELFF
many,TRBV6-1,-,TRBJ2-7,TGTGCCAGCAGGGCAAACAGGTACTCCTACGAGCAGTACTTC,CASRANRYSYEQYF
-,TRBV12-3/TRBV12-4,-,TRBJ1-1,TGTGCCAGCAGTTTGATTGAAGCAGGGCGGACTGAAGCTTTCTTT,CASSLIEAGRTEAFF
-,TRBV20-1,TRBD2,TRBJ2-3,TGCAGTGCTAGAGATCGAACGCTAGCGGGAGGTACGCAGTATTTT,CSARDRTLAGGTQYF
few,TRBV11-2,TRBD1,TRBJ1-4,TGTGCCAGCAGCGCCACCGGTTGGACAGGGGCTAATGAAAAACTGTTTTTT,CASSATGWTGANEKLFF
few,TRBV7-9,-,TRBJ2-5,TGTGCCAGCACCCTTGGCTGGGGCCTTTTACAAGAGACCCAGTACTTC,CASTLGWGLLQETQYF
few,TRBV4-1,-,TRBJ1-2,TGCGCCAGCAGCCAAGATGAGGGCTCCTATGGCTACACCTTC,CASSQDEGSYGYTF
few,TRBV29-1,-,TRBJ2-5,TGCAGCGTTGAATGGCTATCCGTCGGGCAAGAGACCCAGTACTTC,CSVEWLSVGQETQYF
many,TRBV5-1,TRBD2,TRBJ2-1,TGCGCCAGCAGCTTGGCCTCTCACACTAGCGGAGGATACAATGAGCAGTTCTTC,CASSLASHTSGGYNEQFF